This TCR beta chain stems from a study of T-cell reconstitution after alpha-beta-depleted transplantation in children. Using unique molecular identifiers, the investigators prepared the TCRbeta library. TCRdb analysed the PCR reads with MiXCR anew, one entry per CDR3 protein. The sample lists under 750,000 distinct CDR3 sequences, 23% occurring once. The V end lost 7 bases, the J end lost 4 bases, and 22 bases lay between the germline ends. The CDR3 extends over 16 amino acids. Notes on the study in general: After transplant, at about two months, alpha-beta T cells were reportedly derived from several hundred expanded graft clones. Day-60 TCRbeta diversity that was high in some patients was derived from surviving recipient T cells and thymic progenitors. Diversity and T-cell counts at one year after transplant derived mostly from new T cells.

The sample holds a few counts of this clonotype. No antigen is known for it. This sequence joins TRBV12-3 or TRBV12-4 and TRBJ1-1; D might be TRBD1 (6 bases). Sequencing used PBMCs, mostly from graft donor cells, obtained 360 days after TCRalphabeta/CD19-depleted stem cell transplant. This clonotype originated in a boy younger than two who had a stem cell transplant for acute myeloid leukemia, so the T cells may come from the graft donor. DNA for the CDR3: TGTGCCAGCACCCTTCGTTTTCGGGGGCAGGGCACTGAAGCTTTCTTT. Protein: CASTLRFRGQGTEAFF.